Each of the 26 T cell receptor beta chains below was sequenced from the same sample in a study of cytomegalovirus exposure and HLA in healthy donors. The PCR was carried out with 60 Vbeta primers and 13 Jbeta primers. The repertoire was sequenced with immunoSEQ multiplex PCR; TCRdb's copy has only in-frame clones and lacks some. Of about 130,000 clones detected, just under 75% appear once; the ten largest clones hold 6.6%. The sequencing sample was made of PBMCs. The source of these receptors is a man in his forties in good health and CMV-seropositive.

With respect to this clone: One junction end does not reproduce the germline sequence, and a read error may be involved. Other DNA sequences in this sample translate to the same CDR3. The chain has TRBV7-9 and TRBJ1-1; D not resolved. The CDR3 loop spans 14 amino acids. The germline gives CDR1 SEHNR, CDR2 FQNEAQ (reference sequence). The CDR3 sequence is CASSLQQINTEAFF. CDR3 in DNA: TGTGCCAGCAGCTTACAACAGATTAACACTGAGGCTTTCTTT.

The CDR3 region is CASSITGGYTF. CDR3 bases: TGTGCCAGTAGTATCACAGGCGGCTACACCTTC. This chain links TRBV19 with TRBJ1-2, with D tentatively TRBD1 (5 bases). This CDR3 region has 11 residues. Germline values: CDR1 LNHDA, CDR2 SQIVND (reference sequence). With 3 bases removed from V and 8 bases from J, the gap between germline ends came to 7 bases.

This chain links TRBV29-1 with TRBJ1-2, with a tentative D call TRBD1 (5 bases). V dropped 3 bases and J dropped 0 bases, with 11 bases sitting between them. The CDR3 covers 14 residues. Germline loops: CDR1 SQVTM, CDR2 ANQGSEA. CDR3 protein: CSVDTGSPNYGYTF. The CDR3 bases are TGCAGCGTTGATACAGGTTCCCCTAACTATGGCTACACCTTC.

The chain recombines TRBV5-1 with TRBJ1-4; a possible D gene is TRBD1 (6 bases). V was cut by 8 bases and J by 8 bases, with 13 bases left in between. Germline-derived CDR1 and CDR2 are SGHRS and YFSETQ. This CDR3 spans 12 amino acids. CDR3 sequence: CASSDSWEKLFF. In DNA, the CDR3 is TGCGCCAGTTCGGACAGTTGGGAAAAACTGTTTTTT.

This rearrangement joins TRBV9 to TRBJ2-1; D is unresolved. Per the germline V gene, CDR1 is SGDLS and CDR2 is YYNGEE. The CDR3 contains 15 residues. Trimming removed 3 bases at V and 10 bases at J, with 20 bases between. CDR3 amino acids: CASSAGSLQSTEQFF. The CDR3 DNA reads TGTGCCAGCAGCGCCGGGTCACTTCAGAGTACAGAGCAGTTCTTC.

CDR3 DNA: TGTGCCAGCAATATTGGACAGGGCGGCACAGATACGCAGTATTTT. It codes for CASNIGQGGTDTQYF. V usage is TRBV2 and J usage is TRBJ2-3; TRBD1 matches 8 bases. CDR3 length: 15 amino acids. The germline V gene encodes CDR1 SNHLY and CDR2 FYNNEI. V gave up 7 bases and J gave up 1 base; unmatched junction bases: 7.

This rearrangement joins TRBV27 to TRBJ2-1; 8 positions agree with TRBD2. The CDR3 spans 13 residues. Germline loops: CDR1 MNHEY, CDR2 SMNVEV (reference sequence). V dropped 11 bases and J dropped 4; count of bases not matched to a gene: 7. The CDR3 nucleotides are TGTGCCCCCCGGGGGGGCGATTACAATGAGCAGTTCTTC. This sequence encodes CAPRGGDYNEQFF.

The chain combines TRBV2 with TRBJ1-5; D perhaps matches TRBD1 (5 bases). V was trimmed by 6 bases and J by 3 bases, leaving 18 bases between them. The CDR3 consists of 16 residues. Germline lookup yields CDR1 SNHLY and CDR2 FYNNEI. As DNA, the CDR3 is TGTGCCAGCAGGGCTAGTGCAGGGTACGTCAATCAGCCCCAGCATTTT. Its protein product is CASRASAGYVNQPQHF.

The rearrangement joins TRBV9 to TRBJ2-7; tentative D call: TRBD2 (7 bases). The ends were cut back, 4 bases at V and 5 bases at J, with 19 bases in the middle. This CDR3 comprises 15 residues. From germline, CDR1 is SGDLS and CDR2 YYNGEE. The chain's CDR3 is CASSFRGRGGDEQYF. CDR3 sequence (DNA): TGTGCCAGCAGCTTTCGAGGGAGGGGGGGAGACGAGCAGTACTTC. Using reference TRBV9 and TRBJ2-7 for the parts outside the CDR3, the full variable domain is DSGVTQTPKHLITATGQRVTLRCSPRSGDLSVYWYQQSLDQGLQFLIQYYNGEERAKGNILERFSAQQFPDLHSELNLSSLELGDSALYFCASSFRGRGGDEQYFGPGTRLTVT.

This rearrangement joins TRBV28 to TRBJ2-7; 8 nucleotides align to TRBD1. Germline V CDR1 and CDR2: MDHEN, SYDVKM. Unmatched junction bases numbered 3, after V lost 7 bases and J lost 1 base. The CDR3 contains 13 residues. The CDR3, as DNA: TGTGCCAGCATTCGGACAGGGTCCTACGAGCAGTACTTC. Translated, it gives CASIRTGSYEQYF.

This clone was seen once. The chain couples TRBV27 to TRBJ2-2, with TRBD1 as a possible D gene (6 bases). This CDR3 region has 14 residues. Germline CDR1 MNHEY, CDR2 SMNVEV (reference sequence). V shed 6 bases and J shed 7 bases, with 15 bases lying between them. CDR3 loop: CASSRTGLGGELFF. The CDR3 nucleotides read TGTGCCAGCAGCCGCACAGGGCTGGGCGGGGAGCTGTTTTTT.

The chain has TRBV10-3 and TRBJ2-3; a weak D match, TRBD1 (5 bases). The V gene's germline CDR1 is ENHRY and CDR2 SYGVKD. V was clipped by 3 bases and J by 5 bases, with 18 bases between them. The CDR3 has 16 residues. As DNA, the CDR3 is TGTGCCATCAGTGACCCCGCGGTACAGACAGAAGATACGCAGTATTTT. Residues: CAISDPAVQTEDTQYF.

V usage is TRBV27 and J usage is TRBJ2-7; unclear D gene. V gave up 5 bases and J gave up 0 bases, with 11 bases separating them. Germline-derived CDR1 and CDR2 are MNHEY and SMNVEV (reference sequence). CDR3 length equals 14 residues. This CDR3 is CASSPLSASYEQYF. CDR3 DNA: TGTGCCAGCAGTCCCCTCAGCGCCTCCTACGAGCAGTACTTC.

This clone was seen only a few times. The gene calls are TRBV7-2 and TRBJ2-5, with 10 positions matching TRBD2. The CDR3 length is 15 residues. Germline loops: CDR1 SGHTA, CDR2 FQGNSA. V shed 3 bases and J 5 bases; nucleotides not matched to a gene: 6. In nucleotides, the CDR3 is TGTGCCAGCAGCTTGAAGCTAGCGGGGGATGAGACCCAGTACTTC. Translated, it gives CASSLKLAGDETQYF.

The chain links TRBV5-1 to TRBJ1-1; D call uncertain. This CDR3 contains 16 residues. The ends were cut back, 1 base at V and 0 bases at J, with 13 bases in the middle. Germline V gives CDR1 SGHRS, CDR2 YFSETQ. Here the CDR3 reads CASSLLVGGMNTEAFF. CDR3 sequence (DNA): TGCGCCAGCAGCTTGTTAGTCGGAGGCATGAACACTGAAGCTTTCTTT.

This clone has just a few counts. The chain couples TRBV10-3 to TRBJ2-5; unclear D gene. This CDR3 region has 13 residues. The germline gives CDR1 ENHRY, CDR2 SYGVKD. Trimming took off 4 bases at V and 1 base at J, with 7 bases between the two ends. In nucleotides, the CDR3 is TGTGCCATCAGTGCGCCGGGCCAAGAGACCCAGTACTTC. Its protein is CAISAPGQETQYF.

The DNA for the CDR3 is TGTGCCAGCAGCTTAGACCTAGCGGGATACAATGAGCAGTTCTTC. It yields the protein CASSLDLAGYNEQFF. V and J are TRBV11-2 and TRBJ2-1; TRBD2 matches at 9 bases. Trimming cost V 0 bases and J 4 bases; bases outside gene matches: 1. This CDR3 has 15 residues. Germline lookup yields CDR1 SGHAT and CDR2 FQNNGV.

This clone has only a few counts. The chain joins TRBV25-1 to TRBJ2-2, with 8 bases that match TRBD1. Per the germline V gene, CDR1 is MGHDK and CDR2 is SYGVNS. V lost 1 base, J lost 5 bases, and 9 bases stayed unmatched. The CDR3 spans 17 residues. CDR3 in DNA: TGTGCCAGCAGTGAATCAAACCCGGGGACAGGAACCGGGGAGCTGTTTTTT. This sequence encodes CASSESNPGTGTGELFF.

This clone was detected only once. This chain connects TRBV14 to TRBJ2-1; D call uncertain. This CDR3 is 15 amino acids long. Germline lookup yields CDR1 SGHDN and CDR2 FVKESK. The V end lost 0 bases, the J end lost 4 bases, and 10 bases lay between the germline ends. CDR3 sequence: CASSQEVQAYNEQFF. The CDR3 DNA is TGTGCCAGCAGCCAAGAGGTCCAGGCTTACAATGAGCAGTTCTTC.

CDR3 loop: CASTGGNYGYTF. The CDR3 nucleotides are TGTGCCAGCACCGGAGGGAACTATGGCTACACCTTC. The chain combines TRBV6-5 with TRBJ1-2, with D unresolved. The germline V gene encodes CDR1 MNHEY and CDR2 SVGAGI. There are 12 residues in the CDR3. V was clipped by 7 bases and J by 2 bases, with 8 bases between them.

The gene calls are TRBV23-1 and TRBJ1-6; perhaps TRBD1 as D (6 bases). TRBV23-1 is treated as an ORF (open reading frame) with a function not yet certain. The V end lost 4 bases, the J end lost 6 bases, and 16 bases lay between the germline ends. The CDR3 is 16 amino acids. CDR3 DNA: TGCGCCAGCAGTCTCGGGACCAGGGGAAGTAATTCACCCCTCCACTTT. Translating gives CASSLGTRGSNSPLHF.

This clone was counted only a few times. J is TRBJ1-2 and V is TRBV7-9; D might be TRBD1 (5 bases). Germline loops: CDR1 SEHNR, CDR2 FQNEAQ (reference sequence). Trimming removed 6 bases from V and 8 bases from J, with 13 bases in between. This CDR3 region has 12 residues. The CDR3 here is CASSHGGKGYTF. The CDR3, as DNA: TGTGCCAGCAGTCACGGGGGGAAGGGCTACACCTTC.

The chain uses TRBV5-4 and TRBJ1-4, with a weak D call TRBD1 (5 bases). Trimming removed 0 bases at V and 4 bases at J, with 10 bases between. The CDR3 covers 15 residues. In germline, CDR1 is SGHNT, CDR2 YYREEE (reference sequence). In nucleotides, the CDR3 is TGTGCCAGCAGCTTGGGAAGGGGCGGTAATGAAAAACTGTTTTTT. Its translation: CASSLGRGGNEKLFF.

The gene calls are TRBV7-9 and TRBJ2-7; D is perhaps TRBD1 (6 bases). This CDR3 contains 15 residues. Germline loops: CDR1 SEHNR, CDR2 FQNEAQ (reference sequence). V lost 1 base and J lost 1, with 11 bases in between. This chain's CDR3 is CASSLGRGKSYEQYF. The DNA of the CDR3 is TGTGCCAGCAGCTTAGGCAGGGGAAAGTCCTACGAGCAGTACTTC. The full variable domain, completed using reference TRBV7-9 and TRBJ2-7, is DTGVSQNPRHKITKRGQNVTFRCDPISEHNRLYWYRQTLGQGPEFLTYFQNEAQLEKSRLLSDRFSAERPKGSFSTLEIQRTEQGDSAMYLCASSLGRGKSYEQYFGPGTRLTVT.

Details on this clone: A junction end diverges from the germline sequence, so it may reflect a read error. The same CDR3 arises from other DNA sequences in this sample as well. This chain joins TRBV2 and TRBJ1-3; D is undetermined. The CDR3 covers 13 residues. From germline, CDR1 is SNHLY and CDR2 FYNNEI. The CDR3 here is CASKENSGNTIYF. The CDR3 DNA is TGTGCTAGCAAGGAGAACTCTGGAAACACCATATATTTT.

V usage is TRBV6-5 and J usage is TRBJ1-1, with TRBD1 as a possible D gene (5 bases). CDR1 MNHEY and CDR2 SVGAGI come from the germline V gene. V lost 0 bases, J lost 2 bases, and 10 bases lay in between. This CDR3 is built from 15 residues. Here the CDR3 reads CASSYSGQFNTEAFF. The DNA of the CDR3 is TGTGCCAGCAGTTACTCGGGGCAGTTTAACACTGAAGCTTTCTTT.